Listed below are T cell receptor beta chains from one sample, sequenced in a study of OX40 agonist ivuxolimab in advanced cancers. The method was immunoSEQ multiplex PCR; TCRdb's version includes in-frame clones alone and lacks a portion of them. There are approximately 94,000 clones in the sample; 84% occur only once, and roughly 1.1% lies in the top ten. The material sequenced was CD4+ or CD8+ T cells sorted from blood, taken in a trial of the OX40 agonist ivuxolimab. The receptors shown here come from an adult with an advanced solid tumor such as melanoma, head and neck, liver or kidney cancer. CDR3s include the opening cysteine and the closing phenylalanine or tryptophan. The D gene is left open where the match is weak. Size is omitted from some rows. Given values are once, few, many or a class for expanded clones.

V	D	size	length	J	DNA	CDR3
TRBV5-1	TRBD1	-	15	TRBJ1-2	TGCGCCAGCAGCTTGGGCGGGACAGGGAGTTATGGCTACACCTTC	CASSLGGTGSYGYTF
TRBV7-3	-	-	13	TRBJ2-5	TGTGCCAGCAGCTCGGGACTTCAAGAGACCCAGTACTTC	CASSSGLQETQYF
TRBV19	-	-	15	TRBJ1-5	TGTGCCAGTAGTAAGGACACTCGGGGCAATCAGCCCCAGCATTTT	CASSKDTRGNQPQHF
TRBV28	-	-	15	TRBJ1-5	TGTGCCAGCGCCTCGGGGGGCGTTTTGCGGCAGCCCCAGCATTTT	CASASGGVLRQPQHF
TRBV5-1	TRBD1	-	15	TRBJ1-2	TGCGCCAGCTCACCCCGGACAGGGGGAAACTATGGCTACACCTTC	CASSPRTGGNYGYTF
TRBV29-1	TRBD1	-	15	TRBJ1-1	TGCAGCGTTGAAGATCTACAGGGGGCGGACACTGAAGCTTTCTTT	CSVEDLQGADTEAFF
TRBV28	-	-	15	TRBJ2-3	TGTGCCAGCACCCGGGGGTCTGCAGGCACAGATACGCAGTATTTT	CASTRGSAGTDTQYF
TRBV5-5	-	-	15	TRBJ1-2	TGTGCCAGCAGCTTGACCTCGGAACACAACTATGGCTACACCTTC	CASSLTSEHNYGYTF
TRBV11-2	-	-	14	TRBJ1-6	TGTGCCAGCAGCCCCCACATTTTGGATTCACCCCTCCACTTT	CASSPHILDSPLHF
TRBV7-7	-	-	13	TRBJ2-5	TGTGCCAGCAGCTTAGGCGGGCAAGAGACCCAGTACTTC	CASSLGGQETQYF
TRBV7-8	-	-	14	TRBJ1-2	TGTGCCAGCAGCTTAGGTCGAGGAAACTATGGCTACACCTTC	CASSLGRGNYGYTF
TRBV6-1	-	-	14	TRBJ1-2	TGTGCCAGCAGCCAAGGGACTCAGAACTATGGCTACACCTTC	CASSQGTQNYGYTF
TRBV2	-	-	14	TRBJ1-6	TGTGCCAGCAGTGAAGCGCTTCAATATTCACCCCTCCACTTT	CASSEALQYSPLHF
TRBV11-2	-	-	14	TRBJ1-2	TGTGCCAGCAGCTTATTGTCAGGACCCTATGGCTACACCTTC	CASSLLSGPYGYTF
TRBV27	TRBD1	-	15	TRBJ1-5	TGTGCCAGCAGTTTCCAAGGGACAGGCAATCAGCCCCAGCATTTT	CASSFQGTGNQPQHF
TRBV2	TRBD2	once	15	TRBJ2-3	TGTGCCAGCAGTGGACTAGCGGGGGTGACAGATACGCAGTATTTT	CASSGLAGVTDTQYF
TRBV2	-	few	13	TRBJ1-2	TGTGCCATCGTCAGGGAAACCTTCTATGGCTACACCTTC	CAIVRETFYGYTF
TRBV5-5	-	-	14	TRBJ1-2	TGTGCCAGCAGCTTGGGCGGGTCGGACTATGGCTACACCTTC	CASSLGGSDYGYTF
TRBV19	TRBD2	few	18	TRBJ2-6	TGTGCCAGTAGTATTCTAGCGGGGGGATCATCTGGGGCCAACGTCCTGACTTTC	CASSILAGGSSGANVLTF
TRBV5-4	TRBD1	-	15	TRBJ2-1	TGTGCCAGCAGCCCGCCGGGACAGTCCGGGGATGAGCAGTTCTTC	CASSPPGQSGDEQFF
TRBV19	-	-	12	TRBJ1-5	TGTGCCAGTAGTATAGATTTACAGCCCCAGCATTTT	CASSIDLQPQHF
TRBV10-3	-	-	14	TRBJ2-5	TGTGCCATCAGTGAGTCGACTGGATCGGAGACCCAGTACTTC	CAISESTGSETQYF
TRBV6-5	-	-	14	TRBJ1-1	TGTGCCAGCAGTTACGATGGGGGTAACACTGAAGCTTTCTTT	CASSYDGGNTEAFF
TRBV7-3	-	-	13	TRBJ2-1	TGTGCCAGCAGCTCCCAAACCTACAATGAGCAGTTCTTC	CASSSQTYNEQFF
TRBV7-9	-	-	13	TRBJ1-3	TGTGCCAGCAGAGGGAGCTCTGGAAACACCATATATTTT	CASRGSSGNTIYF
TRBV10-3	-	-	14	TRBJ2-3	TGTGCCATCAGGAGCAGAACTAGCACAGATACGCAGTATTTT	CAIRSRTSTDTQYF
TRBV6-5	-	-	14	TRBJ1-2	TGTGCCAGCAGCCCCATGGGGGCGAACTATGGCTACACCTTC	CASSPMGANYGYTF
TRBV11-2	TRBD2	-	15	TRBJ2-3	TGTGCCAGCAGCTTCACTAGCGGGGGCACAGATACGCAGTATTTT	CASSFTSGGTDTQYF
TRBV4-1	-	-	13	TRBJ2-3	TGCGCCAGCAGCCAAGATAGTGGATACACGCAGTATTTT	CASSQDSGYTQYF